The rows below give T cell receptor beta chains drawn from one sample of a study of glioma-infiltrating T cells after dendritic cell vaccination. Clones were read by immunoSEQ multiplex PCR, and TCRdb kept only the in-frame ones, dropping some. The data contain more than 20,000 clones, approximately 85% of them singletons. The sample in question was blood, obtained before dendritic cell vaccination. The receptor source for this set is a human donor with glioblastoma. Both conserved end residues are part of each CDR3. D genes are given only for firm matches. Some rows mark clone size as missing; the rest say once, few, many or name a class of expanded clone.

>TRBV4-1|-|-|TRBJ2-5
TGCGCCAGCAGCCAAGGAGTAGCGGTAAGCCAAGAGACCCAGTACTTC
CASSQGVAVSQETQYF
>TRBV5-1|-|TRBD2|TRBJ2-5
TGCGCCAGCAGCTTGGGGCTAGCGGGAGGGTCCCAAGAGACCCAGTACTTC
CASSLGLAGGSQETQYF
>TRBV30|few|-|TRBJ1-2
TGTGCCTGGACCCCACTGGGTATGGCAGGGGAGTCGGCTGGCTACACCTTC
CAWTPLGMAGESAGYTF
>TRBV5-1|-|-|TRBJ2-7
TGCGCCAGCAGCTCGCAGGGTCTCCCCTACGAGCAGTACTTC
CASSSQGLPYEQYF
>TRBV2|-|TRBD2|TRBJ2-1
TGTGCCAGCAGTGAAGCGTTTACTAGCGGGTGGGACAATGAGCAGTTCTTC
CASSEAFTSGWDNEQFF
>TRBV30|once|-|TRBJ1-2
TGTGCCTGGAGGGTTGAGCTCGAACCCGTCTATGGCTACACCTTC
CAWRVELEPVYGYTF
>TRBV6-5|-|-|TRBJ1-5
TGTGCCAGCAGTTACGGGGCAGATAGCAATCAGCCCCAGCATTTT
CASSYGADSNQPQHF
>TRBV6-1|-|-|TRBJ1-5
TGTGCCAGCCGCCCCCGACCGGGGGTCAATCAGCCCCAGCATTTT
CASRPRPGVNQPQHF
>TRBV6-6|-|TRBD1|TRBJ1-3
TGTGCCAGCAGTATATTACAGGGGGTTGGAAACACCATATATTTT
CASSILQGVGNTIYF
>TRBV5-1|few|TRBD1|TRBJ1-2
TGCGCCAGCAGTCCAGGGGGCTATGGCTACACCTTC
CASSPGGYGYTF
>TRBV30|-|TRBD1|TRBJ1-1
TGTGCCTGGGCTAGGACAGGCACTGAAGCTTTCTTT
CAWARTGTEAFF
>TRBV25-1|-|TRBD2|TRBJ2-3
TGTGCCAGCAGTGAGGTGCGGCTAGCGGGAACAACAGATACGCAGTATTTT
CASSEVRLAGTTDTQYF
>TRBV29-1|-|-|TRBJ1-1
TGCAGCGTCACACAGGGATACACTGAAGCTTTCTTT
CSVTQGYTEAFF
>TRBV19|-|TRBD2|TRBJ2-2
TGTGCCAGTAAGAGGGGTCTAGCTAGCGGGAGTCCCGGGGAGCTGTTTTTT
CASKRGLASGSPGELFF
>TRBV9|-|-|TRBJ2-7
TGTGCCAGCAGCGAGGGACACCTAAGCTCCTACGAGCAGTACTTC
CASSEGHLSSYEQYF
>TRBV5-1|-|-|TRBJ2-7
TGCGCCAGCAGCTTTCAGGGGAGTCCCTACGAGCAGTACTTC
CASSFQGSPYEQYF
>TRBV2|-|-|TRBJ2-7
TGTGCCAGCAGTGATGTGCTGCCGAGCTCCTACGAGCAGTACTTC
CASSDVLPSSYEQYF
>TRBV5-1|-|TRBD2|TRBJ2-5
TGCGCCAGCAGCCATCGGGTAGCGGGAGGGAGTTGGCAAGAGACCCAGTACTTC
CASSHRVAGGSWQETQYF
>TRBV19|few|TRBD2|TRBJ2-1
TGTGCCAGTAGCCCCGGGGGGCTAGCGGGAGGGGGGTTACAGTTCTTC
CASSPGGLAGGGLQFF
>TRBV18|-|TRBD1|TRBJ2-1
TGTGCCAGCTCACCTGTGATCGGACAGGGGGCCCCAACGGAGCAGTTCTTC
CASSPVIGQGAPTEQFF
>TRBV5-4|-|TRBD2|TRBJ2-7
TGTGCCAGCAGCCAGGACGGGACTAGGGTTTCCTACGAGCAGTACTTC
CASSQDGTRVSYEQYF
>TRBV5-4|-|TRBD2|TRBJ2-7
TGTGCCAGCAGCACCCCCAGGGGCGTAGCGGGAGAGAGCTCCTACGAGCAGTACTTC
CASSTPRGVAGESSYEQYF
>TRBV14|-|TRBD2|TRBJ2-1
TGTGCCAGCAGCCTCATAGGGCTAGCGGGTGAGCAGTTCTTC
CASSLIGLAGEQFF
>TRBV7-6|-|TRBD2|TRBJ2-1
TGTGCCAGCAGCCGCCCCGCGGGACTAGCGGGAGCCGGTGAGCAGTTCTTC
CASSRPAGLAGAGEQFF
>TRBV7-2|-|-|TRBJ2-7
TGTGCCAGCAGCTTAGACCGGGGATGGGTCCTGGACGAGCAGTACTTC
CASSLDRGWVLDEQYF
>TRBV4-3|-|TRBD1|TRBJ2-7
TGCGCCAGCAGCCCGGACAGGGCCGACGAGCAGTACTTC
CASSPDRADEQYF
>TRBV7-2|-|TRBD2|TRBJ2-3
TGTGCCAGCAGCAGATATACTAGCGCGTCCATAACAGATACGCAGTATTTT
CASSRYTSASITDTQYF
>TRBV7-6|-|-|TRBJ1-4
TGTGCCAGCAGCTTCGGGGTACACGCAACTAATGAAAAACTGTTTTTT
CASSFGVHATNEKLFF
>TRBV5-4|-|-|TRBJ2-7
TGTGCCAGCAGCTTGGACCCTCCGGGCGAGCAGTACTTC
CASSLDPPGEQYF
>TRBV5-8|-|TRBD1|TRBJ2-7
TGTGCCAGCAGCTTGATGGACAGGGGGCGCGGGCCCTGGGAGGAGCAGTACTTC
CASSLMDRGRGPWEEQYF
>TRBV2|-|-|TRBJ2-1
TGTGCCACTCCGACTATTTCAGGGCAGTTCTTC
CATPTISGQFF
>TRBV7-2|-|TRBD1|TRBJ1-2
TGTGCCAGCAGCTTAGAAGACAGGGGGGCCTATGGCTACACCTTC
CASSLEDRGAYGYTF
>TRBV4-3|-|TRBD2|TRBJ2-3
TGCGCCAGCAGCCAATTTATCGGGGGGGGCACAGATACGCAGTATTTT
CASSQFIGGGTDTQYF
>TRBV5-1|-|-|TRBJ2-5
TGCGCCAGCAGCTCCAAAGAGACCCAGTACTTC
CASSSKETQYF
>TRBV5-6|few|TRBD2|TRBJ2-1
TGTGCCAGCAGCTTGCCGGGAGGGCCGTACAATGAGCAGTTCTTC
CASSLPGGPYNEQFF
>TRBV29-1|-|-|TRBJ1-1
TGCAGCGTTCCTGTCAGGGGGAACACTGAAGCTTTCTTT
CSVPVRGNTEAFF
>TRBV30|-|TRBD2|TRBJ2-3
TGTGCCTGGAATAGCGGGACTAGCACAGATACGCAGTATTTT
CAWNSGTSTDTQYF
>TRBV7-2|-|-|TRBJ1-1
TGTGCCAGCAGCCCAGCAGGGCTAGGCACTGAAGCTTTCTTT
CASSPAGLGTEAFF
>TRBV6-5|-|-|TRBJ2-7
TGTGCCAGCAGCCAATACAGATCCTCCTACGAGCAGTACTTC
CASSQYRSSYEQYF
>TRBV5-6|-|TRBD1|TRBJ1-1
TGTGCCAGCAGCTCAGCAGGGGGCTCGTGGGGGTGGGTGAACACTGAAGCTTTCTTT
CASSSAGGSWGWVNTEAFF
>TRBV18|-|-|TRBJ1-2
TGTGCCAGCTCACCCGCATACCAGACAGACAACTATGGCTACACCTTC
CASSPAYQTDNYGYTF
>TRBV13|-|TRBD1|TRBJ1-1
TGTGCCAGCAGCAGAGGGGGACAGGGGGCAATGAACACTGAAGCTTTCTTT
CASSRGGQGAMNTEAFF
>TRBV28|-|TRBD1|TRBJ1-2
TGTGCCAGCAAGTCTAGAATGTGGACAGGGGGCTATGGCTACACCTTC
CASKSRMWTGGYGYTF
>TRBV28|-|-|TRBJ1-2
TGTGCCAGCAGTTCTTGGGGACTGGGCTATGGCTACACCTTC
CASSSWGLGYGYTF
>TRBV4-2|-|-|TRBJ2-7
TGTGCCAGCAGCCAAGACTCTTCTTCGTGGAGGGATGAGCAGTACTTC
CASSQDSSSWRDEQYF
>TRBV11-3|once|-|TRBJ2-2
TGTGCCAGCAGCCGCCCCGGGACTCAGAACACCGGGGAGCTGTTTTTT
CASSRPGTQNTGELFF
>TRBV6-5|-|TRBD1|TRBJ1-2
TGTGCCAGCAGAGTACAACAGGGGGATGGCTACACCTTC
CASRVQQGDGYTF
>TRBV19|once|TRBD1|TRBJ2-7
TGTGCCAGTAGTTCGGACAGGGAAGGCGAGCAGTACTTC
CASSSDREGEQYF
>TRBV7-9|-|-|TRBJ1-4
TGTGCCAGCAGCTTAGGAGCAACTAATGAAAAACTGTTTTTT
CASSLGATNEKLFF
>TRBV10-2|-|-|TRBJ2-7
TGCGCCATCACAACTAGTTCCTACGAGCAGTACTTC
CAITTSSYEQYF
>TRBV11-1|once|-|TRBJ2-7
TGTGCCAGCAGCTTAGCGGGTACGGGAAGGAAGCAGTACTTC
CASSLAGTGRKQYF
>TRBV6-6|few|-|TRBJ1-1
TGTGCCAGCAGTTATGATCGAGGGGGAACTGAAGCTTTCTTT
CASSYDRGGTEAFF
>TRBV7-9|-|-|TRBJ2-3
TGTGCCAGCAGCTTCGAGGGCAGGGGGGTCGATACGCAGTATTTT
CASSFEGRGVDTQYF
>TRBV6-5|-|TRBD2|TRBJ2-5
TGTGCCAGCGTCCCAGCGGGGAGAGAGACCCAGTACTTC
CASVPAGRETQYF
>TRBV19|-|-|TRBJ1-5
TGTGCCACCGCAACCGGGGTCAATCAGCCCCAGCATTTT
CATATGVNQPQHF
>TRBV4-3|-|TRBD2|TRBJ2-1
TGCGCCAGCAGCTTCCTAAGGACTAGCGGTTATACCTACAATGAGCAGTTCTTC
CASSFLRTSGYTYNEQFF